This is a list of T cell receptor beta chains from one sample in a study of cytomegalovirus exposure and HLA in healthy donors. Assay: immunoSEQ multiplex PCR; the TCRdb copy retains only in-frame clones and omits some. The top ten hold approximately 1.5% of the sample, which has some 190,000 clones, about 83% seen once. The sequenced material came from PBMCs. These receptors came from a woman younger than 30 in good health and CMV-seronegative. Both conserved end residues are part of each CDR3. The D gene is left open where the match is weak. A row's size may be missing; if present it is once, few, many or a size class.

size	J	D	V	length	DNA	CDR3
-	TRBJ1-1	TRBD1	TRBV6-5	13	TGTGCCAGCAGTTACGGACAGGGTTCCGAAGCTTTCTTT	CASSYGQGSEAFF
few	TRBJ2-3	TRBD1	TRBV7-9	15	TGTGCCAGCAGCCGCCGGGACAGGTCCACAGATACGCAGTATTTT	CASSRRDRSTDTQYF
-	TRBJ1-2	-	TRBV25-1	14	TGTGCCAGCAGTGAATCGAGCGGGGGCCGTGGCTACACCTTC	CASSESSGGRGYTF
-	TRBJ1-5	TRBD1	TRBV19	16	TGTGCCAGTAGTTTCGGACAGGGCCTTGCTAATCAGCCCCAGCATTTT	CASSFGQGLANQPQHF
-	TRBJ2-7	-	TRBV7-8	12	TGTGCCAGCAGTCCTAGTCGGCGCGAGCAGTACTTC	CASSPSRREQYF
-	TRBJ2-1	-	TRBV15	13	TGTGCCACCACCCAGGGATTCTACAATGAGCAGTTCTTC	CATTQGFYNEQFF
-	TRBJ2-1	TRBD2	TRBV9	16	TGTGCCAGCAGCGTAGGGGCTAGCGGGAGCGGCAATGAGCAGTTCTTC	CASSVGASGSGNEQFF
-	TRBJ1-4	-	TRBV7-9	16	TGTGCCAGCAGCCTCCCCGTCGGGGCAACTAATGAAAAACTGTTTTTT	CASSLPVGATNEKLFF
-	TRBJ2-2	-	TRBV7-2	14	TGTGCCAGCACCATTCCCACCCGGGAGAGGGAGCTGTTTTTT	CASTIPTRERELFF
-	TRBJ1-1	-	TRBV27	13	TGTGCCAGCAGTCACCAGGTGAACACTGAAGCTTTCTTT	CASSHQVNTEAFF
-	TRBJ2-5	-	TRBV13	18	TGTGCCAGCAGCCCGGGGGTTCGGACAGGCTCGTACCAAGAGACCCAGTACTTC	CASSPGVRTGSYQETQYF
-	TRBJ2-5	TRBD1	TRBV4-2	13	TGTGCCAGCAGTTCGTCCGGGACAGGGATCCAGTACTTC	CASSSSGTGIQYF
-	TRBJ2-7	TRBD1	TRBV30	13	TGTGCCTGGAGCCCGGGACAGGGCGGCGAGCAGTACTTC	CAWSPGQGGEQYF
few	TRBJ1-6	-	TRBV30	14	TGTGCCTGGAGTGTAACACAGGTTAATTCACCCCTCCACTTT	CAWSVTQVNSPLHF
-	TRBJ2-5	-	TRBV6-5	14	TGTGCCAGCAGTTCGGGACTTATACAAGAGACCCAGTACTTC	CASSSGLIQETQYF
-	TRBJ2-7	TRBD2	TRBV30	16	TGTGCCTGGAGCCCATTCGGGAGGACTATCACCTACGAGCAGTACTTC	CAWSPFGRTITYEQYF
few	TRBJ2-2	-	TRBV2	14	TGTGCCAGCAGTCGGAGGGTTTTCGGCGGGGAGCTGTTTTTT	CASSRRVFGGELFF
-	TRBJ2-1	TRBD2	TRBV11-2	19	TGTGCCAGCAGCTTACTTTGGGGGTCGTGGGAGGGCCCCGACAATGAGCAGTTCTTC	CASSLLWGSWEGPDNEQFF
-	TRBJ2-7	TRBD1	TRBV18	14	TGTGCCAGCTCACCTCGGGGACAGACCTACGAGCAGTACTTC	CASSPRGQTYEQYF
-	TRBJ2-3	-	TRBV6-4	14	TGTGCCAGCAGCAGGGGATGGTATACAGATACGCAGTATTTT	CASSRGWYTDTQYF
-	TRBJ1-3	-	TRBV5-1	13	TGCGCCAGCAGCTTGGCACAGGGAGACACCATATATTTT	CASSLAQGDTIYF
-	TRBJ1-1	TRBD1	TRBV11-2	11	TGTGCCAGCAGCCTACCAGGGGGGGCTTTCTTT	CASSLPGGAFF
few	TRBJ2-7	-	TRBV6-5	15	TGTGCCAGCAGTTATTCCCTGAGTACGACCTACGAGCAGTACTTC	CASSYSLSTTYEQYF
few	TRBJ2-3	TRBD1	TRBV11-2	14	TGTGCCAGCAGCTTAGAAAGGGGGCGGGATACGCAGTATTTT	CASSLERGRDTQYF
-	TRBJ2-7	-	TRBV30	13	TGTGCCTGGAGTTTCCGATCCGGGAGCGAGCAGTACTTC	CAWSFRSGSEQYF
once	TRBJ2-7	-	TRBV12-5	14	TGTGCTAGTGGTGGGCCAGGGCAGACCTACGAGCAGTACTTC	CASGGPGQTYEQYF
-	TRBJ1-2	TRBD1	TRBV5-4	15	TGTGCCAGCAGTCAGAACAGGGGTCCGGGCTATGGCTACACCTTC	CASSQNRGPGYGYTF
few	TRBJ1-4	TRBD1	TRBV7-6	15	TGTGCCAGCAGCCAGGGGGCCACAACTAATGAAAAACTGTTTTTT	CASSQGATTNEKLFF
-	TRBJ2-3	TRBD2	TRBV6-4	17	TGTGCCAGCAGTGACTCTAGCGGGGGGGCTTCAACAGATACGCAGTATTTT	CASSDSSGGASTDTQYF
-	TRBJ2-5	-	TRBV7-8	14	TGTGCCAGCAGCTTAGAGGTAGCGACGGAGACCCAGTACTTC	CASSLEVATETQYF
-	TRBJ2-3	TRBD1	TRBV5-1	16	TGCGCCAGCAGCTCGGAACCGGGACAGGGGGTAGATACGCAGTATTTT	CASSSEPGQGVDTQYF
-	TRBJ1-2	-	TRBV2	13	TGTGCCAGCCCGGGTTACAATAACTATGGCTACACCTTC	CASPGYNNYGYTF
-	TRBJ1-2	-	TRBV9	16	TGTGCCAGCAGCGTAGCAGGGAGGCTGACTATGGCCGACTACACCTTC	CASSVAGRLTMADYTF